This is a list of T cell receptor beta chains from one sample in a study of Ad26.COV2.S vaccination and SARS-CoV-2 variants. TCRdb's table, derived via immunoSEQ multiplex PCR, lists solely in-frame clones and lacks some. Of 350,000 to 500,000 clones listed, about 93% were seen once; the top ten hold about 12%. Material: peripheral blood, obtained in a trial of Ad26.COV2.S vaccine versus placebo. Receptor source: a person between 18 and 60 years old who received the Ad26.COV2.S COVID-19 vaccine or a placebo. The CDR3 runs from the conserved cysteine through the conserved F or W. A D gene is named only where the DNA matches it firmly.

16	TRBJ1-2	TRBV4-3	.	TGCGCCAGCAGCCAATCTATGGGCGTATTCGGCTATGGCTACACCTTC	CASSQSMGVFGYGYTF
15	TRBJ2-3	TRBV9	TRBD2	TGTGCCAGCAGCGCGACTAGCGGGATTCGCGATACGCAGTATTTT	CASSATSGIRDTQYF
14	TRBJ1-2	TRBV6-6	.	TGTGCCAGCAGGGTGCAGGTAGCTAACTATGGCTACACCTTC	CASRVQVANYGYTF
12	TRBJ2-7	TRBV6-5	.	TGTGCCAGCAGTTACGAGGGGAACGAGCAGTACTTC	CASSYEGNEQYF
15	TRBJ1-5	TRBV19	.	TGTGCCAGTAGTATGGGTCAGGTAGTGGGTCAGCCCCAGCATTTT	CASSMGQVVGQPQHF
15	TRBJ1-6	TRBV5-1	.	TGCGCCAGCAGCTTGTTATCGGTACGGGAGTCACCCCTCCACTTT	CASSLLSVRESPLHF
15	TRBJ2-4	TRBV2	.	TGTGCCAGCAACGATCCGGCTGGGACCAAAAACATTCAGTACTTC	CASNDPAGTKNIQYF
15	TRBJ1-2	TRBV27	TRBD1	TGTGCCAGCAGTTTATTCTCAGGGGGGAGCTATGGCTACACCTTC	CASSLFSGGSYGYTF
15	TRBJ2-2	TRBV6-2/TRBV6-3	.	TGTGCCAGCAGTTCCCGGGGACTGAACACCGGGGAGCTGTTTTTT	CASSSRGLNTGELFF
14	TRBJ2-1	TRBV5-1	.	TGCGCCAGCAGCTGGCTAACGATTTACAATGAGCAGTTCTTC	CASSWLTIYNEQFF
15	TRBJ2-1	TRBV28	TRBD1	TGTGCCAGCGCCGGACAGGGGGCGTCCTACAATGAGCAGTTCTTC	CASAGQGASYNEQFF
18	TRBJ2-1	TRBV10-1	TRBD1	TGCGCCAGCAGGGGACAGAAGGGGACCTGTATCCTCTACAATGAGCAGTTCTTC	CASRGQKGTCILYNEQFF
15	TRBJ1-2	TRBV9	.	TGTGCCAGCAGCGTAGACGTCTTTACTAACTATGGCTACACCTTC	CASSVDVFTNYGYTF
13	TRBJ2-1	TRBV5-4	.	TGTGCCAGCAGCGAGACTAGTATCAATGAGCAGTTCTTC	CASSETSINEQFF